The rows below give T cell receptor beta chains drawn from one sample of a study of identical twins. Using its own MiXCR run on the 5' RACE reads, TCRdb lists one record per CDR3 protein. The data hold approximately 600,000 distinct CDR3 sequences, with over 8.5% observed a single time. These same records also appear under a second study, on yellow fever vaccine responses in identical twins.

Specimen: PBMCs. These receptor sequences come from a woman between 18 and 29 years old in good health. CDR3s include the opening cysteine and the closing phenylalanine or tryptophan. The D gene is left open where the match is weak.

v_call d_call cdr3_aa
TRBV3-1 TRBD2 CASSQDLLAGVLNTGELFF
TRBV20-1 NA CSARDLGGEGTYNEQFF
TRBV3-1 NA CASSSHGGQGAFF
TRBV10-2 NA CASSESSWETQYF
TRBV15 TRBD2 CATSTTSGTSDEQYF
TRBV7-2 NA CASSLGGAGNEQFF
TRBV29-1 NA CSVVIGSGNEQFF
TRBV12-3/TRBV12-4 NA CASRSNWGEQGDEKLFF
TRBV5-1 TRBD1 CASRKPGTGNTGELFF
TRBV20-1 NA CSAAVSYEQYF
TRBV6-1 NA CASRGDGRGYGYTF
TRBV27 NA CASSLIWDTNYEQYF
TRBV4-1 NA CASSQEGARGETQYF
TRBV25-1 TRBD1 CASSEYKGQGRETQYF
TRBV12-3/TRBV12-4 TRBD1 CASSLRQGESPLHF
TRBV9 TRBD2 CASSPETSGRAYEQFF
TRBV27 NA CASSPHRATEYQETQYF
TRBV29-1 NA CSVRSHRADTQYF
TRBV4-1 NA CASSQDRDFHEQYF
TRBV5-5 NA CASSSRGTQYF
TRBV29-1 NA CSVVATGDTQYF
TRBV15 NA CATSRVETLSGELFF
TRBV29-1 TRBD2 CSVEGMGLAGDVASTDTQYF
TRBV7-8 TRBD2 CASRGGAGGLRSYNEQFF
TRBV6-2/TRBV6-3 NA CASSSWDDGDNEQFF
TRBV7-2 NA CASSFDYPRMHNEQFF